The 3 T cell receptor beta chains below all came from one sample that was sequenced in a study of T-cell memory formation after mild COVID-19. TCRdb passed the 5' RACE reads through MiXCR, listing each CDR3 protein once. In the table there are under 250,000 distinct CDR3 sequences, 9.4% of which are singletons. Input material: PBMCs or a T cell subset sorted from them (not recorded which). Receptors originate from a man aged 18 to 30 who had mild COVID-19 (a few samples of this study predate the infection). Cell type and time point are not known.

This chain links TRBV5-1 with TRBJ1-2; possible D gene TRBD1, 5 bases. The germline CDR1 and CDR2 sequences are SGHRS and YFSETQ. Trimming left V 4 bases short and J 5 bases short, with 15 bases between. The CDR3 spans 14 residues. The CDR3 spells CASSRAGTPYGYTF. The CDR3 DNA is TGCGCCAGCAGCCGGGCGGGGACGCCTTATGGCTACACCTTC.

This clonotype was seen more than once but under ten times. The chain employs TRBV5-1 and TRBJ1-5; D ambiguous. Germline values: CDR1 SGHRS, CDR2 YFSETQ. V was cut by 2 bases and J by 0 bases, with 15 bases left in between. The CDR3 is 17 residues long. The CDR3 region is CASSLIDGDYSNQPQHF. CDR3 sequence (DNA): TGCGCCAGCAGCTTAATCGACGGAGATTATAGCAATCAGCCCCAGCATTTT.

There are a few counts of this clonotype. The chain recombines TRBV28 with TRBJ2-7; D not certain. V lost 8 bases and J lost 1, with 15 bases in between. Germline V gene sequence: CDR1 MDHEN, CDR2 SYDVKM. The CDR3 is 14 amino acids. CDR3 sequence: CASGSNIRSYEQYV. For the CDR3, the DNA is TGTGCCAGCGGCAGCAACATCAGGTCCTACGAGCAGTACGTC.